The clone carrying this TCR beta chain came up a few times. The antigen is not known. The data were taken from a study of beta chain features in type 1 diabetes. Turning to the study itself: Patients looked much like healthy donors when it came to age, gender and cell yields. Over all samples combined, 90 million to 140 million sorted cells were examined.

A single heparinised blood sample, averaging roughly 110 mL, was obtained per donor. With 1 base clipped from V and 4 bases from J, the junction kept 2 bases outside the gene matches. The germline CDR1 and CDR2 sequences are SGHNT and YYREEE (reference sequence). The CDR3 sequence is 15 residues long. The isolated RNA, all of it, was reverse transcribed, so expressed TCRB transcripts were what got sequenced. Only in-frame clones appear in the TCRdb table, and some are missing; sequencing was by immunoSEQ multiplex PCR. The sample has about 220,000 clones; around 9.9% are singletons. Study-wide results and limits: The naive, central memory and Treg TCRB repertoires of patients appeared to be more similar to one another than those of healthy donors.

This clonotype was obtained from a man between 18 and 29 years old in good health. Source material: central memory CD4+ T cells from blood. The genes are TRBV5-4 and TRBJ2-3, with TRBD2 matching 11 bases. DNA of the CDR3: TGTGCCAGCAGCTTGACTAGCGGGAGTCCAGATACGCAGTATTTT. Translation: CASSLTSGSPDTQYF.